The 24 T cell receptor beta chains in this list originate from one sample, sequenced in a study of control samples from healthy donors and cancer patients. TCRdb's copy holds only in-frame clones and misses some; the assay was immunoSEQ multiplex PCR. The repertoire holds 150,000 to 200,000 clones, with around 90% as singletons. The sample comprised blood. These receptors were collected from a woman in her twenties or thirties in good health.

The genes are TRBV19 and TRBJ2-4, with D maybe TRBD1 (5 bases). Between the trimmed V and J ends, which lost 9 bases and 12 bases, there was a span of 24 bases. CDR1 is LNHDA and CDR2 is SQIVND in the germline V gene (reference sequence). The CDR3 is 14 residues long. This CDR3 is CASSGRRHSQGQYF. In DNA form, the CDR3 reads TGTGCCAGCTCGGGCAGGAGACACTCCCAGGGTCAGTACTTC.

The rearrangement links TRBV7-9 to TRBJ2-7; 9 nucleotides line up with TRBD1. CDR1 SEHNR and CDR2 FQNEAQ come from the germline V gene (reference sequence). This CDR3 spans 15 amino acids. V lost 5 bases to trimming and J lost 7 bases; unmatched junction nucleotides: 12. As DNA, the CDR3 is TGTGCCAGCAGCCCCCGACAGGGGGGAAAATTGGAGCAGTACTTC. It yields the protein CASSPRQGGKLEQYF.

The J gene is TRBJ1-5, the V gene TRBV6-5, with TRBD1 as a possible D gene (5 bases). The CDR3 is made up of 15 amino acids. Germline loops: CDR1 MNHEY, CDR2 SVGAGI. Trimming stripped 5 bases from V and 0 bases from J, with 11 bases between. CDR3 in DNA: TGTGCCAGCAGTAGACTCGGGGGTAGCAATCAGCCCCAGCATTTT. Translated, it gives CASSRLGGSNQPQHF.

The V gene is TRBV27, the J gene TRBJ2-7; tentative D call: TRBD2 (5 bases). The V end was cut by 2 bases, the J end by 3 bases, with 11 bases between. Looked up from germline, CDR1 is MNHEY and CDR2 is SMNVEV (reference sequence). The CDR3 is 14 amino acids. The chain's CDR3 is CASSLRLPGYEQYF. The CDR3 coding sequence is TGTGCCAGCAGTTTAAGACTACCCGGCTACGAGCAGTACTTC.

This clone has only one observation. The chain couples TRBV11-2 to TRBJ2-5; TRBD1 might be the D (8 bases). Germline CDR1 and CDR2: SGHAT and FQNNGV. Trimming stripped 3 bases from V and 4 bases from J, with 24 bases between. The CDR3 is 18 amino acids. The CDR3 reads CASSFNRGGSPSGETQYF. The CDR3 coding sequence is TGTGCCAGCAGCTTTAACAGGGGGGGATCCCCCTCAGGAGAGACCCAGTACTTC.

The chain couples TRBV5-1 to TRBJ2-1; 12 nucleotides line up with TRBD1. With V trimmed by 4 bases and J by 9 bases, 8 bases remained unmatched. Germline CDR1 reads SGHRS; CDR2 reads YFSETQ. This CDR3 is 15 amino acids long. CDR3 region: CASSIGTGGLGEQFF. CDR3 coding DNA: TGCGCCAGCAGCATAGGGACAGGGGGCCTGGGTGAGCAGTTCTTC.

This chain's CDR3 is CASSQEFYTVPNNEQFF. CDR3 DNA: TGCGCCAGCAGCCAAGAGTTTTACACGGTTCCTAACAATGAGCAGTTCTTC. The rearrangement links TRBV4-1 to TRBJ2-1; no clear D gene. Deletions cut 0 bases from V and 5 bases from J, with 17 bases between. Germline loops: CDR1 MGHRA, CDR2 YSYEKL. The CDR3 contains 17 residues.

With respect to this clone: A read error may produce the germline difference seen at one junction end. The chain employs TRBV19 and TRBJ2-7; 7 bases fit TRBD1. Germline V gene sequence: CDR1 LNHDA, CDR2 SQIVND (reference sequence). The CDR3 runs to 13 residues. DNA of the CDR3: TGTGCCAGTAGTATAGATCTCGACAGGGAGATTGATTTC. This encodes CASSIDLDREIDF.

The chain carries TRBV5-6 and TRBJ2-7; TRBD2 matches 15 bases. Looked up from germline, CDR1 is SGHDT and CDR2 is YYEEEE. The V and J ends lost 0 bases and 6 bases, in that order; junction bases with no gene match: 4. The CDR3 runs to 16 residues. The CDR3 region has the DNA TGTGCCAGCAGCTTGGCGAGGGGACTAGCGGGAGGCGAGCAGTACTTC. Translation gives CASSLARGLAGGEQYF.

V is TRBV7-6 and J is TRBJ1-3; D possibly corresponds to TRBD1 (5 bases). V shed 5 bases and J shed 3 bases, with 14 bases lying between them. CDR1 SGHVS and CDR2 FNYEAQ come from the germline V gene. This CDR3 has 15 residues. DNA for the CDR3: TGTGCCAGCAGCCCAGAGGGGAGGGGTGGAAACACCATATATTTT. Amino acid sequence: CASSPEGRGGNTIYF.

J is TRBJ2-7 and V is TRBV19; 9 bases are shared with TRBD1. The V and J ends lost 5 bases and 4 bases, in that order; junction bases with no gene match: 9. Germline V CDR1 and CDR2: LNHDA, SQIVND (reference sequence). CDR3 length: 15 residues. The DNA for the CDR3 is TGTGCCAGTAGTGCCGGGACAGGGACCGGATACGAGCAGTACTTC. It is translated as CASSAGTGTGYEQYF.

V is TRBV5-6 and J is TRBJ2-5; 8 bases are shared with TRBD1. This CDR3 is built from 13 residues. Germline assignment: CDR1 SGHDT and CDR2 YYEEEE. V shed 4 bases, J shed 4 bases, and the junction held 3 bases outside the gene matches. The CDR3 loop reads CASSRGQVETQYF. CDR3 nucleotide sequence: TGTGCCAGCAGCAGGGGACAGGTAGAGACCCAGTACTTC.

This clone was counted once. The CDR3 nucleotides read TGTGCCAGCAGCTTAGTAGAGGGAAGGGGCTATGGCTACACCTTC. It codes for CASSLVEGRGYGYTF. V usage is TRBV7-9 and J usage is TRBJ1-2; the D gene is possibly TRBD1 (5 bases). The CDR3 loop spans 15 amino acids. Trimming left V 1 base short and J 4 bases short, with 13 bases between. Germline CDR1 reads SEHNR; CDR2 reads FQNEAQ (reference sequence).

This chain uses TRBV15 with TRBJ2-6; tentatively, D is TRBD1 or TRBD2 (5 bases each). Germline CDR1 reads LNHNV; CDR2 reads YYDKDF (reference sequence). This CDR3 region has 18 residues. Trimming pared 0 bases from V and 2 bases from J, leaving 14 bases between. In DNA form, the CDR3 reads TGTGCCACCAGCAGAGAGAGGGGTGGTACAGCTGGGGCCAACGTCCTGACTTTC. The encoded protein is CATSRERGGTAGANVLTF. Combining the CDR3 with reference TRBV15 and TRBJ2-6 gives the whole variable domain DAMVIQNPRYQVTQFGKPVTLSCSQTLNHNVMYWYQQKSSQAPKLLFHYYDKDFNNEADTPDNFQSRRPNTSFCFLDIRSPGLGDTAMYLCATSRERGGTAGANVLTFGAGSRLTVL.

CDR3 protein: CARSLGGLAGANEQFF. The CDR3 DNA is TGTGCCAGAAGCTTGGGGGGACTAGCGGGAGCCAATGAGCAGTTCTTC. The chain carries TRBV5-3 and TRBJ2-1, with TRBD2 matching over 14 bases. TRBV5-3 counts as an open reading frame of uncertain function. CDR3 length: 16 residues. J lost 6 bases, V lost 0 bases, and 2 bases had no gene match.

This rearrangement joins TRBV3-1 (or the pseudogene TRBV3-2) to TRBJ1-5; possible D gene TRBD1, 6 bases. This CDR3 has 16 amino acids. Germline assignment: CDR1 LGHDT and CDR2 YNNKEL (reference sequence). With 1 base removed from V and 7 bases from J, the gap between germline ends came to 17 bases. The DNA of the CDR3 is TGTGCCAGCAGCCAAGGGGGTGGGGGGCAGAACCAGCCCCAGCATTTT. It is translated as CASSQGGGGQNQPQHF.

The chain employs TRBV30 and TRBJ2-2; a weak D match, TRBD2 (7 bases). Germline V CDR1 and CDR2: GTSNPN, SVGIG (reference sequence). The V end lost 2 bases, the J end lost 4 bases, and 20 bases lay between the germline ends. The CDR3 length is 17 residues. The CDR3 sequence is CAWSPPGAGVSTGELFF. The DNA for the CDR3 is TGTGCCTGGAGTCCCCCGGGGGCGGGGGTGAGCACCGGGGAGCTGTTTTTT.

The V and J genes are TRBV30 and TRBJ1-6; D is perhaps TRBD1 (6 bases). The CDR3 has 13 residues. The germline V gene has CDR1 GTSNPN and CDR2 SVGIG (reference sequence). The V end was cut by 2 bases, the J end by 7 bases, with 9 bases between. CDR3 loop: CAWSMQGNSPLHF. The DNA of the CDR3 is TGTGCCTGGAGTATGCAGGGGAATTCACCCCTCCACTTT.

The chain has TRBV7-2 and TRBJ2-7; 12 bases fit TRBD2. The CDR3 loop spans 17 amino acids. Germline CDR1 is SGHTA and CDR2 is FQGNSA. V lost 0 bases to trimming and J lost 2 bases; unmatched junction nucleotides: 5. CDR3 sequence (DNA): TGTGCCAGCAGCTTAGCAACTCCTAGCGGGAGGGCCTACGAGCAGTACTTC. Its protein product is CASSLATPSGRAYEQYF.

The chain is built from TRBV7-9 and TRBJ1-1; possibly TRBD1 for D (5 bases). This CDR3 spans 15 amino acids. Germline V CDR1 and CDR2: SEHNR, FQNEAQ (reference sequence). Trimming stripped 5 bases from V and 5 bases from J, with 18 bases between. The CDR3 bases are TGTGCCAGCAGCCCTAAACAGGCGGGCTTGACTGAAGCTTTCTTT. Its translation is CASSPKQAGLTEAFF.

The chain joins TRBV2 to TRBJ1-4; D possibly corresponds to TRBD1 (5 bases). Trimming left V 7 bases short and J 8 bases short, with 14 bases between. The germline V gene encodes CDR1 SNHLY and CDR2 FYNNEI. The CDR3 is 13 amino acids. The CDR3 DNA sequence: TGTGCCAGCATAAGAGGGGCAGGGGAAAAACTGTTTTTT. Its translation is CASIRGAGEKLFF.

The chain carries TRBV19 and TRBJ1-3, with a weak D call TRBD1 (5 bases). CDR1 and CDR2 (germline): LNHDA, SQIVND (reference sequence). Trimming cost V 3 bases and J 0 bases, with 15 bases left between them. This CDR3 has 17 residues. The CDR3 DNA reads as TGTGCCAGTAGTATCTCCGGCAGGGCCTTCTCTGGAAACACCATATATTTT. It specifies CASSISGRAFSGNTIYF.

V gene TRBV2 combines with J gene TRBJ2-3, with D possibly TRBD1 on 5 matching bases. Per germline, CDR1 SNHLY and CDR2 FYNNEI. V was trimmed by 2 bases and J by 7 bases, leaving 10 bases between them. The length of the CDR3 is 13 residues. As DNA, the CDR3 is TGTGCCAGCAGTGAATACAGGAGAAATACGCAGTATTTT. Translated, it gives CASSEYRRNTQYF.

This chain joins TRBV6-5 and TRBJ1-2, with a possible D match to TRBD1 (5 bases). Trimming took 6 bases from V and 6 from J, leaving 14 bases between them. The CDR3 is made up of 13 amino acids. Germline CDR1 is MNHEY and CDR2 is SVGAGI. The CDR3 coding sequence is TGTGCCAGCAGCCCCAGGGTAGGAGATGGCTACACCTTC. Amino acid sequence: CASSPRVGDGYTF.